The 17 T cell receptor beta chains below come from one sample, sequenced in a study of immune heterogeneity within non-small cell lung tumors. Multiplex PCR was performed with 32 V and 13 J primers, and it amplified TCR beta CDR3. TCRdb re-called the multiplex PCR reads through MiXCR, storing one row per CDR3 protein. The sample yields about 11,000 distinct CDR3 sequences, 25% to 35% seen once. Genomic DNA extracted from bulk tumor tissue served as template. A total of 550 to 650 ng was used per sample. Several biopsies per primary tumor, spaced far apart, were taken during surgery. These patients got curative surgery after being newly diagnosed with untreated non-small cell lung cancer. The specimen was lung tumor tissue. These receptors all stem from a woman between 50 and 59 years old with non-small cell lung cancer.

This clonotype was detected many times. As DNA, the CDR3 is TGCGCCAGCAGCCTACGTGGGGGCGCAGATACGCAGTATTTT. Translated, it gives CASSLRGGADTQYF. The J gene is TRBJ2-3, the V gene TRBV5-1, with D perhaps TRBD1 (6 bases). Germline V gene lookup returns CDR1 SGHRS and CDR2 YFSETQ. This CDR3 has 14 amino acids. V was clipped by 4 bases and J by 4 bases, with 13 bases between them.

This clonotype qualifies as medium-sized. The rearrangement uses TRBV11-1 and TRBJ2-1; D ambiguous. In germline, CDR1 is SGHAT, CDR2 FQDESV (reference sequence). The CDR3 consists of 14 residues. Trimming removed 4 bases from V and 3 bases from J, with 10 bases in between. DNA for the CDR3: TGTGCCAGCAGCTCCGTTAAGCTCTACAATGAGCAGTTCTTC. It translates to CASSSVKLYNEQFF.

In its sample, this clonotype was seen a few times. V usage is TRBV11-2 and J usage is TRBJ2-3; the D is unclear. The CDR3 contains 13 residues. The germline V and J ends were trimmed by 0 bases and 4 bases, with 5 bases remaining between them. CDR1 and CDR2 from the germline V gene are SGHAT and FQNNGV. CDR3 sequence: CASSLEFADTQYF. The CDR3 nucleotides read TGTGCCAGCAGCTTAGAGTTTGCAGATACGCAGTATTTT. The full variable domain, completed using reference TRBV11-2 and TRBJ2-3, is EAGVAQSPRYKIIEKRQSVAFWCNPISGHATLYWYQQILGQGPKLLIQFQNNGVVDDSQLPKDRFSAERLKGVDSTLKIQPAKLEDSAVYLCASSLEFADTQYFGPGTRLTVL.

With respect to this clonotype: This may arise from a read error, as a much more abundant clone is one base away. This sequence joins TRBV5-1 and TRBJ2-3, with 9 bases matching TRBD2. The CDR3 runs to 14 residues. Germline values: CDR1 SGHRS, CDR2 YFSETQ. This CDR3 reads CASSSGGVTDMQYF. The CDR3 nucleotides are TGCGCCAGCAGTAGCGGGGGAGTCACAGATATGCAGTATTTT.

Remarks on this clonotype: The missing conserved phenylalanine or tryptophan at the end of this CDR3 makes a read error likely. The gene calls are TRBV6-2 or TRBV6-3 and TRBJ1-1; possibly TRBD1 for D (5 bases). Germline assignment: CDR1 MNHEY and CDR2 SVGEGT. The CDR3 has 15 amino acids. V lost 7 bases and J 0 bases, leaving 15 bases between the germline ends. CDR3 sequence: CASNRDGAMNTEAFL. CDR3 bases: TGTGCCAGCAACCGGGACGGTGCCATGAACACTGAAGCTTTCCTT.

With regard to this clonotype: Just one base apart from a much larger clone, this may be a read error. The V call is TRBV7-2, the J call TRBJ1-2; 7 bases align to TRBD1. The CDR3 contains 14 residues. Germline lookup yields CDR1 SGHTA and CDR2 FQGNSA. CDR3 sequence (DNA): TGTGCCAGCAGCCTCCCAGGGGGTGCCTATGGCTACGCCTTC. It translates to CASSLPGGAYGYAF. Together with reference TRBV7-2 and TRBJ1-2, the CDR3 gives the full variable domain: GAGVSQSPSNKVTEKGKDVELRCDPISGHTALYWYRQSLGQGLEFLIYFQGNSAPDKSGLPSDRFSAERTGGSVSTLTIQRTQQEDSAVYLCASSLPGGAYGYAFGSGTRLTVV.

The V gene is TRBV5-6, the J gene TRBJ1-4, with D possibly matching TRBD1 (6 bases). Germline CDR1 and CDR2: SGHDT and YYEEEE. V lost 1 base and J 5 bases, leaving 12 bases between the germline ends. The CDR3 is made up of 15 amino acids. The CDR3 coding sequence is TGTGCCAGCAGCTTGAGGACAGCCGTGAATGAAAAACTGTTTTTT. Protein sequence: CASSLRTAVNEKLFF.

This clonotype counts as medium-sized. The chain employs TRBV28 and TRBJ1-2; 11 bases agree with TRBD1. CDR3 length equals 15 residues. Per the germline V gene, CDR1 is MDHEN and CDR2 is SYDVKM. J gave up 7 bases and V 2 bases, and 6 bases lay outside the gene matches. The CDR3 region has the DNA TGTGCCAGCAGTTTACTTGGACAGGGGGCTAGTGGCTACACCTTC. This gives the protein CASSLLGQGASGYTF.

Comments on this clonotype: A junction boundary mismatches the germline segment, possibly from a read error. This sequence joins TRBV20-1 and TRBJ1-4; D is perhaps TRBD1 (5 bases). The CDR3 runs 13 residues. Germline V gene data show CDR1 as DFQATT and CDR2 as SNEGSKA (reference sequence). This CDR3 is CSARVPGNERLFF. CDR3 bases: TGCAGTGCTAGAGTCCCAGGGAATGAAAGACTGTTTTTT.

This clonotype is medium-sized (0.01 to 0.1%) in the sample. The chain uses TRBV7-9 and TRBJ2-7; 10 bases match TRBD1. Losses at the gene ends were 1 base for V and 2 bases for J; bases not matched to a gene: 2. CDR3 length: 15 residues. Germline CDR1 and CDR2: SEHNR and FQNEAQ (reference sequence). This CDR3 reads CASSLVGQGAYEQYF. The CDR3 nucleotides read TGTGCCAGCAGCTTAGTAGGACAGGGGGCCTACGAGCAGTACTTC.

This clonotype was recorded at least ten times. The chain is built from TRBV6-1 and TRBJ1-2; 9 bases match TRBD1. Germline V lookup: CDR1 MNHNS, CDR2 SASEGT. CDR3 length: 15 residues. Germline trimming cut 1 base from V and 7 bases from J; bases unmatched to any gene: 7. The CDR3 loop reads CASSEEGDRGGGYTF. CDR3 coding DNA: TGTGCCAGCAGTGAAGAAGGAGACAGGGGGGGTGGCTACACCTTC.

Details on this clonotype: A much larger clone lies a single base off, so this may be a read error. Without the conserved terminal phenylalanine or tryptophan, this CDR3 likely stems from a read error. No DNA is shown, since the ends of the CDR3 on it are uncertain; the CDR3 is the one TCRdb lists. This chain links TRBV28 with TRBJ1-1; the table's D call, TRBD1, was not checked against the DNA. The germline V gene encodes CDR1 MDHEN and CDR2 SYDVKM. Counting both end residues, the CDR3 totals 13 amino acids. CDR3 sequence: CASSLYRLGATFS.

Notes on this clonotype: This clone may be a read error of a much larger clone one base away. The CDR3 ends on some other residue instead of the conserved phenylalanine or tryptophan, so this is likely a read error. This chain joins TRBV11-3 and TRBJ2-7; possible D gene TRBD2, 5 bases. CDR1 is SGHNT, CDR2 YENEEA, per germline. The V end lost 5 bases, the J end lost 9 bases, and 14 bases lay between the germline ends. The CDR3 has 12 amino acids. The CDR3 protein is CASSARGSGQYL. DNA of the CDR3: TGTGCCAGCAGCGCAAGAGGGTCAGGGCAGTACCTC.

The V call is TRBV9, the J call TRBJ2-3; the D gene is possibly TRBD2 (7 bases). With 4 bases removed from V and 1 base from J, the gap between germline ends came to 13 bases. The CDR3 is 15 amino acids. Germline loops: CDR1 SGDLS, CDR2 YYNGEE. CDR3 coding DNA: TGTGCCAGCAGCATGGGGGAGGGGGGCACAGATACGCAGTATTTT. Residues: CASSMGEGGTDTQYF.

Comment on this clonotype: This may stem from a read error, because a much larger clone lies one nucleotide away. The V and J genes are TRBV28 and TRBJ2-5, with D unclear. Germline values: CDR1 MDHEN, CDR2 SYDVKM. V was pared by 3 bases and J by 4 bases, with 6 bases between. The CDR3 spans 12 residues. The CDR3 sequence: CASSLFLETQYF. The CDR3 bases are TGTGCCAGCAGTTTGTTTCTAGAGACCCAGTACTTC.

This rearrangement joins TRBV6-2 or TRBV6-3 to TRBJ2-3, with 12 positions matching TRBD2. V was pared by 8 bases and J by 1 base, with 7 bases of the junction left unmatched. CDR3 length equals 16 residues. In germline, CDR1 is MNHEY, CDR2 SVGEGT. CDR3 sequence reads: CASGPSGGAGTDTQYF. The DNA for the CDR3 is TGTGCCAGCGGACCTAGCGGGGGGGCAGGCACAGATACGCAGTATTTT.

This clonotype has just a few counts. The rearrangement links TRBV2 to TRBJ2-1; possible D gene TRBD2, 5 bases. This CDR3 comprises 14 residues. The V end lost 8 bases, the J end lost 5 bases, and 16 bases lay between the germline ends. Germline CDR1 and CDR2: SNHLY and FYNNEI. CDR3 sequence (DNA): TGTGCCAGCCGGCGGGCCGAAGATAACAATGAGCAGTTCTTC. It specifies CASRRAEDNNEQFF.